What follows are 18 T cell receptor beta chains derived from one specimen sequenced in a study of cytomegalovirus exposure and HLA in healthy donors. This PCR relied on a set of 60 Vbeta primers and 13 Jbeta primers. TCRdb's copy holds only in-frame clones and misses some; the assay was immunoSEQ multiplex PCR. The table includes roughly 150,000 clones, approximately 61% detected once. Sequenced input: PBMCs. The receptor source for this set is a human donor in good health.

The V gene is TRBV9, the J gene TRBJ2-1, with TRBD2 as a possible D gene (6 bases). The length of the CDR3 is 13 residues. V was cut by 4 bases and J by 9 bases, with 14 bases left in between. Germline CDR1 is SGDLS and CDR2 is YYNGEE. CDR3 sequence (DNA): TGTGCCAGCAGCCCTACCGTGGAGGGTGAGCAGTTCTTC. It codes for CASSPTVEGEQFF. The full variable domain, completed using reference TRBV9 and TRBJ2-1, is DSGVTQTPKHLITATGQRVTLRCSPRSGDLSVYWYQQSLDQGLQFLIQYYNGEERAKGNILERFSAQQFPDLHSELNLSSLELGDSALYFCASSPTVEGEQFFGPGTRLTVL.

The chain joins TRBV27 to TRBJ2-5, with 8 nucleotides matching TRBD1. Germline trimming cut 5 bases from V and 2 bases from J; bases unmatched to any gene: 7. Germline CDR1 is MNHEY and CDR2 is SMNVEV (reference sequence). CDR3 length: 15 amino acids. Written as DNA, the CDR3 is TGTGCCAGCAGTCCTGTGGGGGACAGGCAAGAGACCCAGTACTTC. It codes for CASSPVGDRQETQYF.

The gene calls are TRBV2 and TRBJ1-1; no clear D. The CDR3 has 13 amino acids. Per the germline V gene, CDR1 is SNHLY and CDR2 is FYNNEI. Trimming took off 7 bases at V and 3 bases at J, with 12 bases between the two ends. CDR3 in DNA: TGTGCCAGCAACGGGGAGATTCACACTGAAGCTTTCTTT. This translates into CASNGEIHTEAFF.

This chain uses TRBV2 with TRBJ1-5; 7 nucleotides agree with TRBD1. From germline, CDR1 is SNHLY and CDR2 FYNNEI. CDR3 length: 16 residues. V was clipped by 4 bases and J by 2 bases; unmatched bases: 8. CDR3 DNA sequence: TGTGCCAGCAGTGGGGGGGCAGGGGGTCGCAATCAGCCCCAGCATTTT. Residues: CASSGGAGGRNQPQHF.

V usage is TRBV6-6 and J usage is TRBJ2-7, with TRBD1 identical over 7 bases. Looked up from germline, CDR1 is MNHNY and CDR2 is SVGAGI (reference sequence). Germline trimming cut 5 bases from V and 2 bases from J; bases unmatched to any gene: 9. The length of the CDR3 is 15 residues. DNA for the CDR3: TGTGCCAGCAGTCCTCGGGACAGACGGCCCTACGAGCAGTACTTC. This translates into CASSPRDRRPYEQYF.

The CDR3 loop reads CASRLDRGYETQYF. CDR3 sequence (DNA): TGTGCCAGCAGGCTTGACAGGGGTTACGAGACCCAGTACTTC. V is TRBV28 and J is TRBJ2-5; 8 bases agree with TRBD1. The CDR3 runs 14 residues. The junction had 8 bases not matched to a gene; V was cut back by 6 bases and J by 5 bases. CDR1 is MDHEN and CDR2 is SYDVKM in the germline V gene.

The chain has TRBV2 and TRBJ1-1, with D maybe TRBD1 (5 bases). The CDR3 loop spans 12 amino acids. In germline, CDR1 is SNHLY, CDR2 FYNNEI. V was pared by 3 bases and J by 7 bases, with 9 bases between. The CDR3 DNA reads TGTGCCAGCAGTGACGGGGGGATTGAAGCTTTCTTT. Its protein is CASSDGGIEAFF. Full variable domain (rest looked up from reference TRBV2 and TRBJ1-1): EPEVTQTPSHQVTQMGQEVILRCVPISNHLYFYWYRQILGQKVEFLVSFYNNEISEKSEIFDDQFSVERPDGSNFTLKIRSTKLEDSAMYFCASSDGGIEAFFGQGTRLTVV.

This clone was seen a single time. The gene calls are TRBV15 and TRBJ2-1; TRBD2 might be the D (5 bases). CDR1 is LNHNV and CDR2 is YYDKDF in the germline V gene (reference sequence). The CDR3 has 17 residues. With 1 base removed from V and 2 bases from J, the gap between germline ends came to 15 bases. CDR3 amino acids: CATSRGQSAEAYNEQFF. CDR3 DNA sequence: TGTGCCACCAGCAGAGGGCAGTCGGCGGAGGCCTACAATGAGCAGTTCTTC.

CDR3: CASSLEGADRGHEQFF. CDR3 DNA: TGTGCCAGCAGCTTAGAAGGTGCGGACAGGGGGCATGAGCAGTTCTTC. The genes are TRBV11-3 and TRBJ2-1, with 11 bases that match TRBD1. The CDR3 covers 16 residues. With V trimmed by 0 bases and J by 8 bases, 6 bases remained unmatched. Germline V gene lookup returns CDR1 SGHNT and CDR2 YENEEA.

This clone was observed a handful of times. The chain has TRBV5-1 and TRBJ2-1; 7 bases match TRBD1. The CDR3 sequence is 16 residues long. CDR1 SGHRS and CDR2 YFSETQ come from the germline V gene. With V trimmed by 2 bases and J by 0 bases, 5 bases remained unmatched. The CDR3 DNA reads TGCGCCAGCAGCTTTAGGGCAGGGGGCTCCTACAATGAGCAGTTCTTC. It codes for CASSFRAGGSYNEQFF.

The V gene is TRBV15, the J gene TRBJ2-1; 9 nucleotides match TRBD2. The V segment lost 4 bases and the J segment 10 bases; nucleotides outside the gene matches: 8. Germline CDR1 is LNHNV and CDR2 is YYDKDF (reference sequence). The CDR3 covers 14 residues. Here the CDR3 DNA reads TGTGCCACCAGCACGACGACTACTAGCGGGGAGCAGTTCTTC. Its translation: CATSTTTTSGEQFF.

This chain uses TRBV5-6 with TRBJ1-2, with TRBD1 identical over 8 bases. Germline CDR1 SGHDT, CDR2 YYEEEE. The CDR3 runs 13 residues. The trim removed 1 base at V and 6 bases at J, leaving 2 bases unmatched. CDR3 residues: CASSLSRGHGYTF. The CDR3 nucleotides read TGTGCCAGCAGCTTGAGCAGGGGGCATGGCTACACCTTC. The full variable domain, in which reference TRBV5-6 and TRBJ1-2 provide the parts outside the CDR3, is DAGVTQSPTHLIKTRGQQVTLRCSPKSGHDTVSWYQQALGQGPQFIFQYYEEEERQRGNFPDRFSGHQFPNYSSELNVNALLLGDSALYLCASSLSRGHGYTFGSGTRLTVV.

V usage is TRBV7-9 and J usage is TRBJ1-4, with 8 bases aligning to TRBD1. The CDR3 spans 15 residues. V was clipped by 5 bases and J by 1 base; unmatched bases: 3. The V gene's germline CDR1 is SEHNR and CDR2 FQNEAQ (reference sequence). The CDR3 loop is CASSPGQGTNEKLFF. CDR3 nucleotide sequence: TGTGCCAGCAGCCCAGGACAGGGAACTAATGAAAAACTGTTTTTT.

V is TRBV5-1 and J is TRBJ1-2, with D perhaps matching TRBD1 (6 bases). Germline CDR1 SGHRS, CDR2 YFSETQ. The CDR3 has 14 residues. V gave up 0 bases and J gave up 4 bases, with 10 bases separating them. The CDR3 DNA is TGCGCCAGCAGCTTGGATGGACAGCCCTATGGCTACACCTTC. The encoded protein is CASSLDGQPYGYTF.

The chain links TRBV2 to TRBJ2-5; 9 positions agree with TRBD1. Germline CDR1 SNHLY, CDR2 FYNNEI. Unmatched junction bases numbered 6, after V lost 6 bases and J lost 4 bases. This CDR3 has 14 residues. The CDR3 region has the DNA TGTGCCAGCAGCACGGGACAGGGAACAGAGACCCAGTACTTC. The encoded protein is CASSTGQGTETQYF.

This chain links TRBV7-8 with TRBJ1-2; no reliable D call. The CDR3 extends over 14 amino acids. Germline CDR1 and CDR2: SGHVS and FQNEAQ. Deletions cut 5 bases from V and 2 bases from J, with 12 bases between. The CDR3 sequence: CASSLVAGNYGYTF. The CDR3 DNA is TGTGCCAGCAGCCTAGTGGCGGGCAACTATGGCTACACCTTC.

The chain recombines TRBV27 with TRBJ2-7; TRBD2 matches at 8 bases. CDR3 size: 16 residues. Germline V CDR1 and CDR2: MNHEY, SMNVEV (reference sequence). Trimming took 0 bases from V and 8 from J; bases not matched to a gene: 12. This chain's CDR3 is CASSLSFRGLAQKQYF. CDR3 in DNA: TGTGCCAGCAGTTTATCCTTTCGCGGACTAGCCCAAAAGCAGTACTTC.

The J gene is TRBJ1-4, the V gene TRBV15; tentatively, D is TRBD1 (6 bases). The CDR3 covers 17 residues. Trimming pared 5 bases from V and 4 bases from J, leaving 20 bases between. The germline gives CDR1 LNHNV, CDR2 YYDKDF (reference sequence). The CDR3 here is CATSFQALGTNNEKLFF. In nucleotides, the CDR3 is TGTGCCACCAGCTTCCAGGCCCTCGGGACAAATAATGAAAAACTGTTTTTT.